A selection of T cell receptor beta chains follows, all from one sample in a study of cytomegalovirus exposure and HLA in healthy donors. Profiled with immunoSEQ multiplex PCR; TCRdb holds only in-frame clones, not every one. The table records around 110,000 clones, about 86% of them present only once. Sequencing was performed on PBMCs. The source is a woman aged 30 to 39 in good health and CMV-seronegative. Each CDR3 is given with its conserved first and last residue.

V gene: TRBV29-1
CDR3 protein: CSVGPGAGELFF

V gene: TRBV7-9
CDR3 protein: CASSLGLAGFNEQYF

V gene: TRBV10-1
CDR3 protein: CASSESDRSNYGYTF

V gene: TRBV11-3
CDR3 protein: CASSHPAGGTGELFF

V gene: TRBV29-1
CDR3 protein: CSVVRGGYGYTF

V gene: TRBV30
CDR3 protein: CASGTSGANVLTF

V gene: TRBV6-5
CDR3 protein: CASSSRTSGSNEQYF

V gene: TRBV5-4
CDR3 protein: CASSLGAAGPNNYGYTF

V gene: TRBV6-5
CDR3 protein: CASSSPGQGRYEQYF

V gene: TRBV11-1
CDR3 protein: CASSLAGTSNIQYF

V gene: TRBV7-3
CDR3 protein: CASSSLAASYNEQFF

V gene: TRBV27
CDR3 protein: CASSSQRERVETQYF

V gene: TRBV9
CDR3 protein: CASSVAGGSSTDTQYF

V gene: TRBV13
CDR3 protein: CASSHSGLSSSYEQYF

V gene: TRBV28
CDR3 protein: CASGRAGYEQYF

V gene: TRBV7-2
CDR3 protein: CASSSVGGSSYNEQFF

V gene: TRBV21-1
CDR3 protein: CASSSSSTGCDTEAFF

V gene: TRBV28
CDR3 protein: CASSSFSGASSGANVLTF

V gene: TRBV5-1
CDR3 protein: CASSLDDSLQETQYF

V gene: TRBV30
CDR3 protein: CAWRGQATNEKLFF

V gene: TRBV27
CDR3 protein: CASRVSGTISYEQYF

V gene: TRBV27
CDR3 protein: CASRRTVLSSYEQYF

V gene: TRBV14
CDR3 protein: CASSPSIWREQYF

V gene: TRBV19
CDR3 protein: CASSIAGEEETQYF

V gene: TRBV27
CDR3 protein: CASSFRNQPQHF

V gene: TRBV23-1
CDR3 protein: CASRGFSGGYTF

V gene: TRBV6-6
CDR3 protein: CASRAGGYGETQYF

V gene: TRBV27
CDR3 protein: CASSISGSVNEQFF

V gene: TRBV5-1
CDR3 protein: CASSLTGSQETQYF

V gene: TRBV28
CDR3 protein: CASRGTSGADTQYF

V gene: TRBV15
CDR3 protein: CATSSLNRGSYEQYF

V gene: TRBV6-6
CDR3 protein: CASSRATTDTQYF

V gene: TRBV29-1
CDR3 protein: CSVGQRAGGEQYF

V gene: TRBV27
CDR3 protein: CASSPAGFSKLFF

V gene: TRBV10-3
CDR3 protein: CAISGQGAFGNTIYF

V gene: TRBV19
CDR3 protein: CASSWAGEVSYNEQFF

V gene: TRBV28
CDR3 protein: CASTSGGRDEAFF

V gene: TRBV11-2
CDR3 protein: CASSLVEGNEAFF

V gene: TRBV5-1
CDR3 protein: CASSLPGGTGELFF

V gene: TRBV30
CDR3 protein: CAWSVGAGSPLHF

V gene: TRBV5-1
CDR3 protein: CASATHTFYEQYF

V gene: TRBV9
CDR3 protein: CASSVDPGAPDTQYF

V gene: TRBV5-1
CDR3 protein: CASSLSAGLAGEQFF